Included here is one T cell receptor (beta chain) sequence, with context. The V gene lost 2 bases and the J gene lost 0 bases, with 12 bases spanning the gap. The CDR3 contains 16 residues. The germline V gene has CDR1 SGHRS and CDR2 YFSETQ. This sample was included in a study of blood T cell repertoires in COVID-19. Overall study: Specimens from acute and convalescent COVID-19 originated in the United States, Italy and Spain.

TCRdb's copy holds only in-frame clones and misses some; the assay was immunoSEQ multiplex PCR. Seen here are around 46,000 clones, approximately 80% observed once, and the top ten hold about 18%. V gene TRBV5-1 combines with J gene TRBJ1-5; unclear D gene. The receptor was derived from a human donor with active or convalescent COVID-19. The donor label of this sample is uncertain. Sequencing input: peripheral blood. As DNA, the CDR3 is TGCGCCAGCAGCTTCCGGGTGCTATATAGCAATCAGCCCCAGCATTTT. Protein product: CASSFRVLYSNQPQHF.